This paragraph covers one TCR beta chain sequence. Its antigen is unknown. This table comes from immunoSEQ multiplex PCR, and its TCRdb copy is limited to in-frame clones, with some not included. Among 150,000 to 200,000 clones listed, about nine tenths were seen once. Unmatched junction bases numbered 7, after V lost 0 bases and J lost 6 bases. This CDR3 is built from 15 residues. Germline CDR1 SGDLS, CDR2 YYNGEE. The data were taken from a study of radiation and T cells in renal cell carcinoma. Study outcomes and limitations: From baseline, blood top tumor clonotypes peaked at 2 weeks post-radiation.

The time point: blood 4 weeks post-SBRT, at nephrectomy. Treatment: 15 Gy SBRT to primary tumor, nephrectomy 4 weeks later. Nephrectomy followed 15 Gy stereotactic body radiation by 4 weeks. This TCR came from a woman aged 45-59 years with renal cell carcinoma. This rearrangement joins TRBV9 to TRBJ2-3; 7 positions agree with TRBD2. The sample here was blood, taken from a patient whose treatment included radiotherapy and nephrectomy. In DNA form, the CDR3 reads TGTGCCAGCAGCGTAGACCTAGCGCGGGGGGATACGCAGTATTTT. Protein sequence: CASSVDLARGDTQYF. Full variable domain (outside the CDR3, taken from reference TRBV9 and TRBJ2-3): DSGVTQTPKHLITATGQRVTLRCSPRSGDLSVYWYQQSLDQGLQFLIQYYNGEERAKGNILERFSAQQFPDLHSELNLSSLELGDSALYFCASSVDLARGDTQYFGPGTRLTVL.